The present entry profiles one TCR beta chain with its context. Its matching antigen is unknown. The source of the sample is a study of T cells expressing NK-cell markers. Study-wide findings and caveats: For a few donors, these clonotypes were likewise the leading ones in the CD3+CD56-NKG2C+ fraction.

TCRdb processed the 5' RACE reads again and assigns one entry to each CDR3 protein, with no DNA. The data show 200,000 to 300,000 distinct CDR3 sequences, and the top ten clones hold approximately 0.41%. The sequence was obtained from a man younger than 35 in good health. Specimen: blood T cells: a sorted CD56 or NKG2C T cell subset, CD4+ or CD8+ T cells, or bulk PBMC T cells (not recorded which).

CDR3 in amino acids: CATSVRTSGRTDTQYF. The gene calls are TRBV15 and TRBJ2-3; no DNA is available, so the TRBD2 call from TCRdb remains unchecked. Germline V gene sequence: CDR1 LNHNV, CDR2 YYDKDF (reference sequence). This CDR3 is 16 amino acids long.